This record covers a single T cell receptor beta chain. As yet, its antigen is unknown. V lost 5 bases, J lost 4 bases, and 5 bases stayed unmatched. The CDR3 runs to 14 residues. Germline assignment: CDR1 SEHNR and CDR2 FQNEAQ (reference sequence). Using immunoSEQ multiplex PCR, the repertoire was profiled, and TCRdb retains in-frame clones only, with some absent. The sample lists 30,000 to 35,000 clones, about 74% seen once, with under 20% in the top ten. This sample was included in a study of OX40 agonist ivuxolimab in advanced cancers. The study's findings and limits: Also present in some nonresponders was a low level of normalized T-cell clonal expansion. Among T cells, CD8+ cells averaged more expanded clones than CD4+ cells. The antigen specificity of the peripheral T cells (those that were expanded) was not determined.

This clonotype originated in an adult with an advanced solid tumor such as melanoma, head and neck, liver or kidney cancer. The J gene is TRBJ2-5, the V gene TRBV7-9; 9 nucleotides match TRBD2. The sample consisted of CD4+ or CD8+ T cells sorted from blood, taken in a trial of the OX40 agonist ivuxolimab. CDR3 nucleotides: TGTGCCAGCAGCCTACTAGCGGGCTTAGAGACCCAGTACTTC. It translates to CASSLLAGLETQYF. The whole variable domain, filled in from reference TRBV7-9 and TRBJ2-5, reads DTGVSQNPRHKITKRGQNVTFRCDPISEHNRLYWYRQTLGQGPEFLTYFQNEAQLEKSRLLSDRFSAERPKGSFSTLEIQRTEQGDSAMYLCASSLLAGLETQYFGPGTRLLVL.